Listed below are T cell receptor beta chains from one sample, sequenced in a study of PD-1 and CTLA-4 blockade in melanoma. Sequencing was performed with immunoSEQ multiplex PCR; in TCRdb, only in-frame clones are kept and a portion is missing. The sample carries about 16,000 clones, approximately 70% recorded once. Source: CD8+ T cells from peripheral blood, taken from a patient given anti-PD-1 treatment. The receptor source for this set is a human donor with melanoma. The CDR3 runs from the conserved cysteine through the conserved F or W. The D gene is left open where the match is weak. Only some rows state a clone size, as once, few, many or a class for expanded clones.

>TRBV6-5|TRBJ2-5|NA|NA
TGTGCCAGCAGTTACTCGGGGACGGGAGACGCGGAGACCCAGTACTTC
CASSYSGTGDAETQYF
>TRBV7-9|TRBJ2-7|NA|NA
TGTGCCGTCCGGAGCTCCTACGAGCAGTACTTC
CAVRSSYEQYF
>TRBV28|TRBJ2-3|TRBD2|NA
TGTGCCAGCAGTCCGTCGAGCGGGGTCACAGATACGCAGTATTTT
CASSPSSGVTDTQYF
>TRBV10-3|TRBJ1-4|NA|NA
TGTGCCATCAGTGAGTCGGGAGAGGCAGAGGAAAAACTGTTTTTT
CAISESGEAEEKLFF
>TRBV12-3/TRBV12-4|TRBJ1-4|NA|NA
TGTGCCAGCAGTTTAGCAACTGGGGGCGACATGTTTTTT
CASSLATGGDMFF
>TRBV7-9|TRBJ2-2|NA|NA
TGTGCCAGCAGCTTAAGGACAGTTTTCACCGGGGAGCTGTTTTTT
CASSLRTVFTGELFF
>TRBV2|TRBJ2-7|TRBD2|NA
TGTGCCAGCACTAGCGGGACGTACGAGCAGTACTTC
CASTSGTYEQYF
>TRBV6-5|TRBJ1-1|NA|NA
TGTGCCAGCAGTTATATGAACACTGAAGCTTTCTTT
CASSYMNTEAFF
>TRBV6-5|TRBJ1-1|NA|NA
TGTGCCAGCAGTTACAGGGGTTGGACTGAAGCTTTCTTT
CASSYRGWTEAFF
>TRBV19|TRBJ1-5|NA|few
TGTGCCAGTAGTAGGCTGAAGGATACCCTTAGCAATCAGCCCCAGCATTTT
CASSRLKDTLSNQPQHF
>TRBV5-4|TRBJ2-7|NA|once
TGTGCCAGCAGCTCGTGGGACCAGGGAGGCGAAGAGCAGTACTTC
CASSSWDQGGEEQYF
>TRBV24-1|TRBJ2-3|NA|NA
TGTGCCACCAGTGATTTACGGGCAGGAACTAGCACAGATACGCAGTATTTT
CATSDLRAGTSTDTQYF
>TRBV6-2/TRBV6-3|TRBJ2-1|NA|few
TGTGCCAGCAGTTACGGGGGGCAAGAGCAGTTCTTC
CASSYGGQEQFF
>TRBV6-5|TRBJ1-2|TRBD1|NA
TGTGCCAGCAGTTACTCACAGGGGTCCATCTATGGCTACACCTTC
CASSYSQGSIYGYTF
>TRBV10-2|TRBJ2-7|TRBD2|once
TGCGCCAGCAGTGAGTCGGGACTAGCCTCCTACGAGCAGTACTTC
CASSESGLASYEQYF
>TRBV27|TRBJ2-2|NA|NA
TGTGCCAGCAGTTTACGGGGAAGTGGAACCGGGGAGCTGTTTTTT
CASSLRGSGTGELFF
>TRBV10-3|TRBJ2-7|NA|NA
TGTGCCATCAGTGATCCAAGCCTAGTAAGGTACGAGCAGTACTTC
CAISDPSLVRYEQYF